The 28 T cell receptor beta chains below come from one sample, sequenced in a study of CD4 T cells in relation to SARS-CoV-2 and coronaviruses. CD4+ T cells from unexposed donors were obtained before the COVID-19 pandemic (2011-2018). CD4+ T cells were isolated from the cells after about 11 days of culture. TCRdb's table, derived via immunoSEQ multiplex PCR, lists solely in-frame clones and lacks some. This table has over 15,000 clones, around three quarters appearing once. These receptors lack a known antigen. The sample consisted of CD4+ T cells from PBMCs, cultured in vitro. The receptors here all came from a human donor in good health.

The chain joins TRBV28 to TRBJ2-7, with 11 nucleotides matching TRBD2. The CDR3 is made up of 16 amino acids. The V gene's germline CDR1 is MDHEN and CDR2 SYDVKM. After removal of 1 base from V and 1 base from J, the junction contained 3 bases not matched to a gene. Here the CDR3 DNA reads TGTGCCAGCAGTTTATCCGGGACTAGCGGATCCTACGAGCAGTACTTC. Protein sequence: CASSLSGTSGSYEQYF.

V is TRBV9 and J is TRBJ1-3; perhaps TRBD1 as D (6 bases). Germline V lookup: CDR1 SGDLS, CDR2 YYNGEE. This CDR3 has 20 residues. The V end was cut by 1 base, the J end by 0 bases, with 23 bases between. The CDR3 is CASSVSIPGQRPISGNTIYF. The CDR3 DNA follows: TGTGCCAGCAGCGTAAGTATTCCCGGACAGCGCCCGATCTCTGGAAACACCATATATTTT.

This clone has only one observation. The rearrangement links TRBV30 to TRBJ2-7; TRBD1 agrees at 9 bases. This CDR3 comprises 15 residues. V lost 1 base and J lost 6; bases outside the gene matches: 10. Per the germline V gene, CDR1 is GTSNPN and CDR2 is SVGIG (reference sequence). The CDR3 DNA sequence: TGTGCCTGGAGTGGGGACAGGGTGGGTTCCGTCGAGCAGTACTTC. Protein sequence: CAWSGDRVGSVEQYF.

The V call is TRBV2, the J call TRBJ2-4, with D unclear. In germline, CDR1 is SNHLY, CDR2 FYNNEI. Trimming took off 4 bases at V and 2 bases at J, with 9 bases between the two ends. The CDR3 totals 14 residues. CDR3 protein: CASSVTASKNIQYF. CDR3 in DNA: TGTGCCAGCAGTGTTACGGCCTCCAAAAACATTCAGTACTTC. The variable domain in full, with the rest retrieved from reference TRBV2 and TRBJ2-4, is EPEVTQTPSHQVTQMGQEVILRCVPISNHLYFYWYRQILGQKVEFLVSFYNNEISEKSEIFDDQFSVERPDGSNFTLKIRSTKLEDSAMYFCASSVTASKNIQYFGAGTRLSVL.

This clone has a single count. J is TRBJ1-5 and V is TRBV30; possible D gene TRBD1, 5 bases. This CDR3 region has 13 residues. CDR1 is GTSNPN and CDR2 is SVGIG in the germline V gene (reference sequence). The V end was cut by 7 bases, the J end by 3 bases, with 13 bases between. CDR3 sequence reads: CALADSFNQPQHF. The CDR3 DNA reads TGTGCCTTAGCAGACAGTTTCAATCAGCCCCAGCATTTT.

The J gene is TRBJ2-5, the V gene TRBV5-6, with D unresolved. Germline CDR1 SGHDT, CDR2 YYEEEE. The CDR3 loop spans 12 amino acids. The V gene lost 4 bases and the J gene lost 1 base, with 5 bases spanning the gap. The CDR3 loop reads CASSPAQETQYF. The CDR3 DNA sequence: TGTGCCAGCAGCCCCGCCCAAGAGACCCAGTACTTC.

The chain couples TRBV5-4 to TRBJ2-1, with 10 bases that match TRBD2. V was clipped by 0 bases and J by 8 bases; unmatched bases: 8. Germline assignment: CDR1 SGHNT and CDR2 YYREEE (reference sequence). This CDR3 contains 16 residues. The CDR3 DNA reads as TGTGCCAGCAGCTTGGTAAAAACTAGCGGGATTGATGAGCAGTTCTTC. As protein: CASSLVKTSGIDEQFF.

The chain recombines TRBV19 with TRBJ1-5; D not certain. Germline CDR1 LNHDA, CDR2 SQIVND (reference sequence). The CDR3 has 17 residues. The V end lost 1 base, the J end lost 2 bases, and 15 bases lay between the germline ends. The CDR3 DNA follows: TGTGCCAGTAGTATAGCTTCCCGGTCTTACGGCAATCAGCCCCAGCATTTT. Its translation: CASSIASRSYGNQPQHF.

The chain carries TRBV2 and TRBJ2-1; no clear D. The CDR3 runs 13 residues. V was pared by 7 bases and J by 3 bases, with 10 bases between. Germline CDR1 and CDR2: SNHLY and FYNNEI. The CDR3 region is CASTDLNYNEQFF. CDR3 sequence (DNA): TGTGCCAGCACGGACCTAAACTACAATGAGCAGTTCTTC.

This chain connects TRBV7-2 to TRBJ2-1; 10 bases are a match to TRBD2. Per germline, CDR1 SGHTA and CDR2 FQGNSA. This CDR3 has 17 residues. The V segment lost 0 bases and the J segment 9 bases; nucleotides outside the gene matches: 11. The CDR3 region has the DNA TGTGCCAGCAGCTTAGCGTCCGCGCTAGCGGGAGCCAGTGAGCAGTTCTTC. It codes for CASSLASALAGASEQFF.

The CDR3 DNA follows: TGCGCCAGCAGTGAGTCTTCCGTCACAGATACGCAGTATTTT. This sequence encodes CASSESSVTDTQYF. This chain links TRBV10-1 with TRBJ2-3; D remains unclear. The germline CDR1 and CDR2 sequences are WNHNN and SYGVQD (reference sequence). The germline V and J ends were trimmed by 0 bases and 2 bases, with 6 bases remaining between them. The CDR3 runs 14 residues.

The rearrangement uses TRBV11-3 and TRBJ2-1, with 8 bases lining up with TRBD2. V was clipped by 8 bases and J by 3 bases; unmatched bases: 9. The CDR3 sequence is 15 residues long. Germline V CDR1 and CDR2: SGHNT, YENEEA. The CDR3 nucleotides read TGTGCCAGCGCGAGGCGGGGGGCTCTCTACAATGAGCAGTTCTTC. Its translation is CASARRGALYNEQFF.

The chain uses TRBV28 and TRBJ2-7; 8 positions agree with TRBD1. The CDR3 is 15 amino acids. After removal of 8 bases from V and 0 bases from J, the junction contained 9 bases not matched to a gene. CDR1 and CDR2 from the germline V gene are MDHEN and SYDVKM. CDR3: CASLRQGSSSYEQYF. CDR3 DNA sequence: TGTGCCAGCCTAAGACAGGGGTCGAGCTCCTACGAGCAGTACTTC.

The CDR3 coding sequence is TGCGCCAGCAGTGAAAAAATTGGGGACACTGAAGCTTTCTTT. Translating gives CASSEKIGDTEAFF. V usage is TRBV10-1 and J usage is TRBJ1-1; D gene uncertain. CDR1 WNHNN and CDR2 SYGVQD come from the germline V gene (reference sequence). V was trimmed by 3 bases and J by 3 bases, leaving 11 bases between them. The CDR3 spans 14 residues.

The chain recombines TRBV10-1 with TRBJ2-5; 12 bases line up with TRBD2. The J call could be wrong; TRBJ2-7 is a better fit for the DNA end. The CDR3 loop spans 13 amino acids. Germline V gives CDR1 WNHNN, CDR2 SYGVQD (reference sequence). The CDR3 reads CASSGGLAGEQYF. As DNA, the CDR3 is TGCGCCAGCAGTGGGGGACTAGCGGGCGAGCAGTACTTC.

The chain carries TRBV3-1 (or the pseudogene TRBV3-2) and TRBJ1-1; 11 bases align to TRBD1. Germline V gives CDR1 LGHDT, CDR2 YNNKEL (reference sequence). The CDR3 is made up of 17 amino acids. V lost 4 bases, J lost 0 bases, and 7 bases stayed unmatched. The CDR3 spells CASSRRTGGHMNTEAFF. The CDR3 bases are TGTGCCAGCAGCCGCCGGACAGGGGGCCATATGAACACTGAAGCTTTCTTT.

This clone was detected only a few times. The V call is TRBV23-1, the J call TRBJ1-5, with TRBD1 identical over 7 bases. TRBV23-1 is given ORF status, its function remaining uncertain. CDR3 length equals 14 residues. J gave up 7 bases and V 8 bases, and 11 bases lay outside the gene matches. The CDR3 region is CASRPQGDRQPQHF. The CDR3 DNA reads TGCGCCAGCCGACCGCAGGGGGACAGACAGCCCCAGCATTTT.

In DNA, the CDR3 is TGTGCCAGCAGCCCCCGGGTAATTGGACTAGCGGTCCCGAACACCGGGGAGCTGTTTTTT. This encodes CASSPRVIGLAVPNTGELFF. The chain has TRBV3-1 (or the pseudogene TRBV3-2) and TRBJ2-2, with 10 nucleotides matching TRBD2. CDR3 length equals 20 residues. Trimming cost V 4 bases and J 0 bases; bases outside gene matches: 14. Germline V gene data show CDR1 as LGHDT and CDR2 as YNNKEL (reference sequence).

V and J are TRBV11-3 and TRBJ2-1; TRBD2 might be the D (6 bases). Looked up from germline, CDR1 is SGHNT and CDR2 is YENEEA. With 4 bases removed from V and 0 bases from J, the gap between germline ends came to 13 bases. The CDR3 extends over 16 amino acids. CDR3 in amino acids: CASSSRRGSSYNEQFF. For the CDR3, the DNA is TGTGCCAGCAGCTCGCGCCGGGGGAGCTCCTACAATGAGCAGTTCTTC.

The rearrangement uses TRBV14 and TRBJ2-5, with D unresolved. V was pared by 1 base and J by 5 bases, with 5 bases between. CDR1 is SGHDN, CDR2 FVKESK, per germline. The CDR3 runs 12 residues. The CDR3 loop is CASSQAWETQYF. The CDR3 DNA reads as TGTGCCAGCAGCCAAGCATGGGAGACCCAGTACTTC.

CDR3 nucleotide sequence: TGTGCCACCAGCAGAGGTTCCTACAATGAGCAGTTCTTC. Translating it yields CATSRGSYNEQFF. The V gene is TRBV15, the J gene TRBJ2-1, with no clear D. Germline CDR1 LNHNV, CDR2 YYDKDF (reference sequence). CDR3 length equals 13 residues. Trimming stripped 1 base from V and 1 base from J, with 2 bases between.

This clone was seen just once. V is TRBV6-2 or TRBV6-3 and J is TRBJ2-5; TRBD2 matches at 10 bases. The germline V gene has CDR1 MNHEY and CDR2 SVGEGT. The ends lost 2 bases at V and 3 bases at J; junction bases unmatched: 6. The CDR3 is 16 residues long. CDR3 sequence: CASSYRLAGVEETQYF. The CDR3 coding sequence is TGTGCCAGCAGTTACCGCCTAGCGGGAGTGGAAGAGACCCAGTACTTC.

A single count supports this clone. The CDR3 DNA reads as TGTGCCAGCAGCTTAGATAGCGGGTTCACAGATACGCAGTATTTT. This sequence encodes CASSLDSGFTDTQYF. This sequence joins TRBV7-9 and TRBJ2-3, with TRBD2 matching over 7 bases. In germline, CDR1 is SEHNR, CDR2 FQNEAQ (reference sequence). Germline trimming cut 1 base from V and 2 bases from J; bases unmatched to any gene: 3. The CDR3 is made up of 15 amino acids.

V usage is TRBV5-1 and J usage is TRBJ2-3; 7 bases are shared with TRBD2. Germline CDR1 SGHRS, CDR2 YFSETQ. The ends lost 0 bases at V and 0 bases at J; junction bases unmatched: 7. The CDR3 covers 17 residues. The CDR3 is CASSLGLGGGSTDTQYF. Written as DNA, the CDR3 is TGCGCCAGCAGCTTGGGATTGGGCGGGGGAAGCACAGATACGCAGTATTTT.

CDR3 bases: TGCGCCAGCAGTGAGTCGACGGGAAGCTCCTACAATGAGCAGTTCTTC. Its translation: CASSESTGSSYNEQFF. The gene calls are TRBV10-1 and TRBJ2-1; a weak D match, TRBD2 (5 bases). Germline CDR1 WNHNN, CDR2 SYGVQD (reference sequence). Trimming took off 0 bases at V and 0 bases at J, with 9 bases between the two ends. This CDR3 spans 16 amino acids.

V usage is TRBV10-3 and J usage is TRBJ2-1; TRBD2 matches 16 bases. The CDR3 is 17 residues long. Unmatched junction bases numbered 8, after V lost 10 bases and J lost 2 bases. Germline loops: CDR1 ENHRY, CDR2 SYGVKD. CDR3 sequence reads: CATHGTSGRAAYNEQFF. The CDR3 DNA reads TGTGCCACCCATGGGACTAGCGGGAGGGCCGCCTACAATGAGCAGTTCTTC.

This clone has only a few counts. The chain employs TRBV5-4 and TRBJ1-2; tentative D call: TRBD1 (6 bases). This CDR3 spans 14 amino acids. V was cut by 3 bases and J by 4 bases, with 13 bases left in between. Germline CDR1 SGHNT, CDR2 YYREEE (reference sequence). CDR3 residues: CASSSFQGTYGYTF. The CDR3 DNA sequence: TGTGCCAGCAGCTCATTCCAGGGGACCTATGGCTACACCTTC.

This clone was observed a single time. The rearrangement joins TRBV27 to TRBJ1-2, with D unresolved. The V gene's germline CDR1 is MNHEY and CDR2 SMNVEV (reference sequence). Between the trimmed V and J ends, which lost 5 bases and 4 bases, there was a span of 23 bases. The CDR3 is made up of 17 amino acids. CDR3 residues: CASSPRALGRDTYGYTF. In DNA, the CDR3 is TGTGCCAGCAGTCCACGGGCCCTTGGGAGGGATACCTATGGCTACACCTTC.